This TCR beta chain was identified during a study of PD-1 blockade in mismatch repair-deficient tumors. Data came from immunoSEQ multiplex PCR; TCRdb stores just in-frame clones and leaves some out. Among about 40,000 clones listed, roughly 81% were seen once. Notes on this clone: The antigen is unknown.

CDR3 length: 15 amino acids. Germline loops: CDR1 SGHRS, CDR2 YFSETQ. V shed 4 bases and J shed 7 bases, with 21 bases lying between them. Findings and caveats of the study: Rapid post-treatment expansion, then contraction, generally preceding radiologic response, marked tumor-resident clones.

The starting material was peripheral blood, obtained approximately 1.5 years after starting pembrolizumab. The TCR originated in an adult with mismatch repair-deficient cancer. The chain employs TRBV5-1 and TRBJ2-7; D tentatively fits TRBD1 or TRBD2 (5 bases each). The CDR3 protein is CASSNSVSDRGEQYF. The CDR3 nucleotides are TGCGCCAGCAGCAATAGCGTTAGCGATAGGGGAGAGCAGTACTTC.